The rows below give T cell receptor beta chains drawn from one sample of a study of shared clonotypes between healthy human individuals. Data came from immunoSEQ multiplex PCR; TCRdb stores just in-frame clones and leaves some out. The sample carries about a million clones, under 80% recorded once. Specimen: memory CD4+ T cells sorted from blood. These receptor sequences come from a man younger than 30 in good health. Each CDR3 is given with its conserved first and last residue. D genes are given only for firm matches. Clone size is not always given. Where it is, it says once, few, many or a class for expanded clones.

>TRBJ1-1|TRBV7-7|.|few
TGTGCTAGCAGCACGGATGAGAACACTGAAGCTTTCTTT
CASSTDENTEAFF
>TRBJ2-7|TRBV2|.|.
TGTGCCAGCAGGAAGGACAGTAACTACGAGCAGTACTTC
CASRKDSNYEQYF
>TRBJ1-3|TRBV4-3|TRBD1|.
TGCGCCAGCAGCCCAGGGACAGGGAGGTGGGACACCATATATTTT
CASSPGTGRWDTIYF
>TRBJ2-2|TRBV5-4|.|.
TGTGCCAGCAGCCCACCCGATCGTTCCGGGGAGCTGTTTTTT
CASSPPDRSGELFF
>TRBJ1-1|TRBV5-5|.|.
TGTGCCAGCAGCTTAAACAGCATGAACACTGAAGCTTTCTTT
CASSLNSMNTEAFF
>TRBJ1-6|TRBV7-8|.|.
TGTGCCAGCAGCTTAGATGCGGGTTCGGCCTATAATTCACCCCTCCACTTT
CASSLDAGSAYNSPLHF
>TRBJ2-5|TRBV9|TRBD2|.
TGTGCCAGCAGCCCAGGGCTAGCGGGGGTTCAAGAGACCCAGTACTTC
CASSPGLAGVQETQYF
>TRBJ2-5|TRBV6-1|TRBD2|once
TGTGCCAGCAGTGAAGATACTAGCGGGGCAAACCACGGACCATACTTC
CASSEDTSGANHGPYF
>TRBJ2-3|TRBV6-6|.|.
TGTGCCAGCAATTATCCAGGGGAGACAGATACGCAGTATTTT
CASNYPGETDTQYF
>TRBJ1-6|TRBV6-1|.|many
TGTGCCAGCAAATTCAAAGATTCACCCCTCCACTTT
CASKFKDSPLHF
>TRBJ1-6|TRBV9|.|.
TGTGCCAGCAGCAAACAGCAGGGAGGTCAGAGTAATTCACCCCTCCACTTT
CASSKQQGGQSNSPLHF
>TRBJ2-7|TRBV6-4|.|once
TGTGCCAGCGGACCCTCAAGGCGGTACGAGCAGTACTTC
CASGPSRRYEQYF
>TRBJ2-7|TRBV27|.|.
TGTGCCAGCAGTCCAAATCGGGAAGAGCAGTACTTC
CASSPNREEQYF
>TRBJ2-1|TRBV19|.|.
TGTGCCAGTAGGACCTACCGGGACTCAATATTCCTCTCGTGGACCGATGAGCAGTTCTTC
CASRTYRDSIFLSWTDEQFF
>TRBJ2-1|TRBV7-2|.|.
TGTGCCAGCAGCTTATTCCCGGGCTCCTACAATGAGCAGTTCTTC
CASSLFPGSYNEQFF
>TRBJ2-7|TRBV1|.|.
TGCACCAGCAGCCACCGGGACAGGGCCTCCTACGAGCAGTACTTC
CTSSHRDRASYEQYF
>TRBJ2-7|TRBV6-1|TRBD1|.
TGTGCCAGCAATCGACAGGGAACCCCCTACGAGCAGTACTTC
CASNRQGTPYEQYF
>TRBJ1-4|TRBV30|.|.
TGTGCCTGGAAGAAGGGTGAGGGGATGGTCAGGGAAAAACTGTTTTTT
CAWKKGEGMVREKLFF
>TRBJ2-1|TRBV5-1|.|.
TGCGCCAGCAGCTTGGACGTATCCTACAATGAGCAGTTCTTC
CASSLDVSYNEQFF
>TRBJ1-5|TRBV5-6|.|.
TGTGCCAGCAGCTTGGGGTCCCAGGTCAATCAGCCCCAGCATTTT
CASSLGSQVNQPQHF
>TRBJ1-6|TRBV11-2|.|.
TGTGCCAGCAGCTTACGGGGCGGGGGGAAGGTTCGGAATTCACCCCTCCACTTT
CASSLRGGGKVRNSPLHF
>TRBJ1-1|TRBV6-5|.|.
TGTGCCAGCAGCCCTAATACGCTGGTGAACACTGAAGCTTTCTTT
CASSPNTLVNTEAFF
>TRBJ2-5|TRBV10-3|TRBD1|.
TGTGCCATCTCGGGGACAGGGGCGGAGACCCAGTACTTC
CAISGTGAETQYF
>TRBJ2-7|TRBV30|.|.
TGTGCCTGGAGTGCGGGACAAGGGGATGGAAAGCAGTACTTC
CAWSAGQGDGKQYF
>TRBJ1-6|TRBV5-4|TRBD1|.
TGTGCCAGCAGCTTGGGACCCGGGACAGGGAATTCACCCCTCCACTTT
CASSLGPGTGNSPLHF
>TRBJ2-2|TRBV7-2|TRBD2|.
TGTGCCAGCAGCTTAGTTAGCGGGAGCTCCGGGGAGCTGTTTTTT
CASSLVSGSSGELFF
>TRBJ2-1|TRBV9|TRBD1|many
TGTGCCAGCAGCTCGCGGACAGGGGGGGTGAGTAATGAGCAGTTCTTC
CASSSRTGGVSNEQFF
>TRBJ2-5|TRBV30|.|.
TGTGCCTGGAGTGCATCAGGGAGCGGAGAGACCCAGTACTTC
CAWSASGSGETQYF
>TRBJ2-3|TRBV7-8|.|.
TGTGCCAGCAGCCTGGGGGGGGCGGGTCGGACAGATACGCAGTATTTT
CASSLGGAGRTDTQYF
>TRBJ1-5|TRBV6-6|TRBD1|.
TGTGCCAGCGCAGCCGCGGGACAGGGATACAATCAGCCCCAGCATTTT
CASAAAGQGYNQPQHF
>TRBJ2-3|TRBV7-2|TRBD2|.
TGTGCCAGCAGTCCACCTGGTAGCGGGTCCACAGATACGCAGTATTTT
CASSPPGSGSTDTQYF
>TRBJ1-1|TRBV7-9|.|few
TGTGCCAGCAGCTCCCAGACCAGCACAACTGAAGCTTTCTTT
CASSSQTSTTEAFF
>TRBJ2-3|TRBV5-4|.|.
TGTGCCAGCAGCTCAGGGACAAGCGCCACAGATACGCAGTATTTT
CASSSGTSATDTQYF
>TRBJ2-1|TRBV18|TRBD2|few
TGTGCCAGCTCACCCGCGGGGAGGGACAATGAGCAGTTCTTC
CASSPAGRDNEQFF
>TRBJ1-3|TRBV5-1|.|.
TGCGCCAGCAGCTTGGGGTTCGGTGGGAATGCTGGAAACACCATATATTTT
CASSLGFGGNAGNTIYF
>TRBJ2-7|TRBV4-1|.|.
TGCGCCAGCAGCCAAGTCCCGAGCCCTCACGAGCAGTACTTC
CASSQVPSPHEQYF
>TRBJ1-2|TRBV5-1|TRBD1|.
TGCGCCAGCAGCTTCGGACAGGTTGATGGCTACACCTTC
CASSFGQVDGYTF
>TRBJ1-3|TRBV2|TRBD1|.
TGTGCCAGCAGGGGACAGGGGCTGGGAAACACCATATATTTT
CASRGQGLGNTIYF
>TRBJ2-2|TRBV5-1|TRBD1|.
TGCGCCAGCACGCTCGGGACAGGGGGAAACACCGGGGAGCTGTTTTTT
CASTLGTGGNTGELFF